One and the same sample provided the 21 T cell receptor beta chains below, sequenced in a study of OX40 agonist ivuxolimab in advanced cancers. Clones were sequenced by immunoSEQ multiplex PCR, and TCRdb holds only the in-frame ones, with some missing. The repertoire holds more than 50,000 clones, with about 81% as singletons. Material: CD4+ or CD8+ T cells sorted from blood, obtained in a trial of the OX40 agonist ivuxolimab. The receptor source for this set is an adult with an advanced solid tumor such as melanoma, head and neck, liver or kidney cancer.

The CDR3 here is CASSLTVYGYTF. The CDR3, as DNA: TGTGCCAGCAGCTTAACCGTCTATGGCTACACCTTC. The chain has TRBV7-8 and TRBJ1-2; D gene uncertain. The V end was cut by 2 bases, the J end by 4 bases, with 5 bases between. This CDR3 contains 12 residues. The germline CDR1 and CDR2 sequences are SGHVS and FQNEAQ.

The CDR3 sequence: CSVASLRGPGTGELFF. For the CDR3, the DNA is TGCAGCGTTGCGTCCCTCAGGGGGCCGGGGACCGGGGAGCTGTTTTTT. The chain has TRBV29-1 and TRBJ2-2, with 8 bases aligning to TRBD1. This CDR3 comprises 16 residues. The V and J ends lost 4 bases and 5 bases, in that order; junction bases with no gene match: 12. CDR1 SQVTM and CDR2 ANQGSEA come from the germline V gene.

The rearrangement links TRBV7-2 to TRBJ2-3; 11 nucleotides line up with TRBD2. J gave up 3 bases and V 2 bases, and 4 bases lay outside the gene matches. CDR1 and CDR2 from the germline V gene are SGHTA and FQGNSA. The CDR3 is made up of 16 amino acids. In nucleotides, the CDR3 is TGTGCCAGCAGCTTAAGTTTAGCGGGAGGGACAGATACGCAGTATTTT. The encoded protein is CASSLSLAGGTDTQYF.

The chain joins TRBV5-1 to TRBJ2-7; the D is unclear. Germline V gives CDR1 SGHRS, CDR2 YFSETQ. The CDR3 has 14 residues. The V and J ends lost 4 bases and 0 bases respectively, with 11 bases between them. CDR3 DNA sequence: TGCGCCAGCAGCCCGCCCCCCCCCTCCTACGAGCAGTACTTC. As protein: CASSPPPPSYEQYF.

V usage is TRBV25-1 and J usage is TRBJ2-7, with D maybe TRBD2 (6 bases). V was cut by 8 bases and J by 2 bases, with 10 bases left in between. Germline CDR1 reads MGHDK; CDR2 reads SYGVNS. This CDR3 has 12 amino acids. The CDR3: CASGGTPYEQYF. Written as DNA, the CDR3 is TGTGCCAGCGGCGGGACCCCCTACGAGCAGTACTTC.

This chain joins TRBV29-1 and TRBJ2-1, with 7 bases fitting TRBD1. V lost 7 bases and J lost 3; bases outside the gene matches: 9. Per the germline V gene, CDR1 is SQVTM and CDR2 is ANQGSEA. This CDR3 is built from 14 residues. The CDR3 is CSAPDRNYYNEQFF. As DNA, the CDR3 is TGCAGCGCGCCGGACAGGAACTACTACAATGAGCAGTTCTTC.

V gene TRBV5-3 combines with J gene TRBJ1-2; a weak D match, TRBD1 (5 bases). TRBV5-3 is classed as an ORF, of uncertain function. V lost 4 bases to trimming and J lost 1 base, with 11 bases between them. CDR3 length: 14 amino acids. Here the CDR3 DNA reads TGTGCCAGAAGCGGGGGACGGGATAACTATGGCTACACCTTC. It codes for CARSGGRDNYGYTF.

The chain carries TRBV7-9 and TRBJ2-3; 10 positions agree with TRBD2. The germline V gene encodes CDR1 SEHNR and CDR2 FQNEAQ (reference sequence). The CDR3 is 15 residues long. V was pared by 10 bases and J by 6 bases, with 13 bases of the junction left unmatched. CDR3 nucleotides: TGTGCCACCGCGACAACTAGCGGGGCCGCCGATACGCAGTATTTT. It yields the protein CATATTSGAADTQYF.

The sample holds a few counts of this clone. J is TRBJ1-1 and V is TRBV30; perhaps TRBD1 as D (5 bases). The V and J ends lost 4 bases and 1 base respectively, with 10 bases between them. The CDR3 runs to 13 residues. The V gene's germline CDR1 is GTSNPN and CDR2 SVGIG (reference sequence). The CDR3 region is CAWMGTANTEAFF. The CDR3 region has the DNA TGTGCCTGGATGGGGACGGCGAACACTGAAGCTTTCTTT. Looking up the rest from reference TRBV30 and TRBJ1-1 gives the full variable domain: SQTIHQWPATLVQPVGSPLSLECTVEGTSNPNLYWYRQAAGRGLQLLFYSVGIGQISSEVPQNLSASRPQDRQFILSSKKLLLSDSGFYLCAWMGTANTEAFFGQGTRLTVV.

This CDR3 reads CATSRDLEYSNQPQHF. As DNA, the CDR3 is TGTGCCACCAGCAGAGATCTCGAATATAGCAATCAGCCCCAGCATTTT. The chain couples TRBV15 to TRBJ1-5; no firm D call. Trimming took 0 bases from V and 0 from J, leaving 9 bases between them. From germline, CDR1 is LNHNV and CDR2 YYDKDF (reference sequence). The CDR3 runs 16 residues.

The chain is built from TRBV18 and TRBJ1-2; possible D gene TRBD1, 6 bases. The CDR3 consists of 15 residues. V lost 2 bases to trimming and J lost 6 bases, with 16 bases between them. Germline CDR1 KGHSH, CDR2 LQKENI. The CDR3 sequence is CASSPLGAGDDGYTF. CDR3 bases: TGTGCCAGCTCACCATTAGGGGCAGGGGATGATGGCTACACCTTC.

The V gene is TRBV7-2, the J gene TRBJ2-3; 8 bases fit TRBD2. The CDR3 extends over 17 amino acids. Germline lookup yields CDR1 SGHTA and CDR2 FQGNSA. Trimming at V came to 1 base and at J to 4 bases, leaving 10 bases not matched to a gene. Here the CDR3 reads CASSLDPFAGGADTQYF. CDR3 sequence (DNA): TGTGCCAGCAGCTTAGATCCTTTTGCGGGAGGAGCAGATACGCAGTATTTT.

The gene calls are TRBV14 and TRBJ2-1; a possible D gene is TRBD2 (6 bases). The V end was cut by 5 bases, the J end by 4 bases, with 18 bases between. Looked up from germline, CDR1 is SGHDN and CDR2 is FVKESK. CDR3 length: 16 amino acids. For the CDR3, the DNA is TGTGCCAGCAGCGCCCATGGGCGGGGAAATTACAATGAGCAGTTCTTC. Its protein product is CASSAHGRGNYNEQFF. Drawing the rest from reference TRBV14 and TRBJ2-1, the complete variable domain is EAGVTQFPSHSVIEKGQTVTLRCDPISGHDNLYWYRRVMGKEIKFLLHFVKESKQDESGMPNNRFLAERTGGTYSTLKVQPAELEDSGVYFCASSAHGRGNYNEQFFGPGTRLTVL.

The rearrangement uses TRBV6-1 and TRBJ1-5; D is undetermined. The ends were cut back, 7 bases at V and 5 bases at J, with 18 bases in the middle. From germline, CDR1 is MNHNS and CDR2 SASEGT. The CDR3 runs 15 residues. The CDR3 loop reads CASIAPLGGDQPQHF. In DNA, the CDR3 is TGTGCCAGCATCGCCCCGCTGGGTGGCGATCAGCCCCAGCATTTT.

CDR3 residues: CASSGTTQGRSLWGEQFF. CDR3 DNA sequence: TGTGCCAGCAGCGGTACGACCCAGGGACGAAGCCTTTGGGGTGAGCAGTTCTTC. The chain employs TRBV5-5 and TRBJ2-1, with D perhaps TRBD1 or TRBD2 (5 bases each). V shed 4 bases and J shed 9 bases, with 29 bases lying between them. The CDR3 runs 18 residues. CDR1 SGHKS and CDR2 YYEKEE come from the germline V gene (reference sequence).

This sequence joins TRBV7-9 and TRBJ1-1; D is possibly TRBD1 (6 bases). In germline, CDR1 is SEHNR, CDR2 FQNEAQ (reference sequence). The ends were cut back, 5 bases at V and 8 bases at J, with 12 bases in the middle. This CDR3 is 12 amino acids long. The CDR3 protein is CASSPGTREAFF. Here the CDR3 DNA reads TGTGCCAGCAGCCCCGGGACACGCGAAGCTTTCTTT.

This rearrangement joins TRBV6-6 to TRBJ2-7, with D possibly TRBD1 on 6 matching bases. CDR3 size: 12 residues. V lost 8 bases to trimming and J lost 10 bases, with 18 bases between them. The germline CDR1 and CDR2 sequences are MNHNY and SVGAGI (reference sequence). The CDR3 DNA follows: TGTGCCAGCGGACCGAAGACAGGTGTACAGTACTTC. This encodes CASGPKTGVQYF.

The chain combines TRBV19 with TRBJ2-4, with 12 bases identical to TRBD1. Trimming at V came to 1 base and at J to 2 bases, leaving 9 bases not matched to a gene. The V gene's germline CDR1 is LNHDA and CDR2 SQIVND (reference sequence). The CDR3 is made up of 19 amino acids. CDR3 nucleotide sequence: TGTGCCAGTAGTATAGGCAGGGGACAGGGGGCCTTTACCAAAAACATTCAGTACTTC. Translation gives CASSIGRGQGAFTKNIQYF.

This chain uses TRBV7-2 with TRBJ1-5, with 11 nucleotides matching TRBD1. Germline values: CDR1 SGHTA, CDR2 FQGNSA. The CDR3 runs to 15 residues. The junction had 5 bases not matched to a gene; V was cut back by 5 bases and J by 5 bases. CDR3 sequence (DNA): TGTGCCAGCAGCCGACGGACAGGGGGCGATCAGCCCCAGCATTTT. Translation: CASSRRTGGDQPQHF.

V is TRBV6-1 and J is TRBJ1-2, with D hard to call. Deletions cut 1 base from V and 4 bases from J, with 10 bases between. This CDR3 is 14 amino acids long. CDR1 is MNHNS, CDR2 SASEGT, per germline. CDR3 nucleotides: TGTGCCAGCAGTGAAGTAAGAAGTCGCTATGGCTACACCTTC. Translation: CASSEVRSRYGYTF.

The chain recombines TRBV5-4 with TRBJ2-2, with D uncertain. Germline CDR1 reads SGHNT; CDR2 reads YYREEE (reference sequence). Trimming shortened V by 1 base and J by 2 bases, and 9 bases separated the two germline ends. The CDR3 has 15 amino acids. CDR3 residues: CASSLRLFNTGELFF. The CDR3 DNA reads TGTGCCAGCAGCTTGAGGCTCTTTAACACCGGGGAGCTGTTTTTT.